Listed below are T cell receptor beta chains from one sample, sequenced in a study of blood T cells in healthy people across ages. TCRdb ran MiXCR on the 5' RACE reads and lists one entry per CDR3 protein. The table records over a million distinct CDR3 sequences, 55% to 75% of them present only once. The material sequenced was blood. The receptors originated from a man aged 18 to 29 in good health. Each CDR3 is given with its conserved first and last residue. The D gene is left open where the match is weak. Clone size is shown for a subset of rows, as once, few, many or a class of expanded clone.

d_gene	abundance	v_gene	j_gene	CDR3aa	CDR3nt
TRBD2	.	TRBV6-5	TRBJ2-5	CASSYTGLTETQYF	TGTGCCAGCAGTTACACGGGACTAACAGAGACCCAGTACTTC
.	.	TRBV6-1	TRBJ2-7	CASSDGLSYEQYF	TGTGCCAGCAGTGACGGACTCTCCTACGAGCAGTACTTC
.	.	TRBV28	TRBJ2-4	CASSRWVLQTLAKNIQYF	TGTGCCAGCAGTCGTTGGGTACTCCAAACTCTAGCCAAAAACATTCAGTACTTC
.	.	TRBV6-5	TRBJ2-5	CASSYSRGWETQYF	TGTGCCAGCAGTTACTCGCGGGGCTGGGAGACCCAGTACTTC
TRBD2	few	TRBV20-1	TRBJ2-3	CSAPPSGGDFTDTQYF	TGCAGTGCCCCGCCTAGCGGGGGAGACTTCACAGATACGCAGTATTTT
.	.	TRBV28	TRBJ2-7	CASHAGHLSEQYF	TGTGCCAGCCACGCGGGACACCTTTCCGAGCAGTACTTC
.	few	TRBV10-3	TRBJ2-3	CAIGDPTDTQYF	TGTGCCATAGGGGACCCCACAGATACGCAGTATTTT
.	.	TRBV2	TRBJ1-2	CASSYRDGTDGYTF	TGTGCCAGCAGTTACCGTGACGGGACGGATGGCTACACCTTC
.	few	TRBV6-1	TRBJ1-5	CASKFGGPNQPQHF	TGTGCCAGCAAGTTTGGAGGGCCGAATCAGCCCCAGCATTTT
TRBD2	few	TRBV7-9	TRBJ2-1	CASSRLAGAGGYNEQFF	TGTGCCAGCAGCCGACTAGCGGGAGCCGGGGGGTACAATGAGCAGTTCTTC
TRBD2	.	TRBV12-3/TRBV12-4	TRBJ2-4	CASSLALAGAYEQCF	TGTGCCAGCAGTTTAGCACTAGCGGGAGCTTACGAGCAGTGCTTC
.	few	TRBV20-1	TRBJ2-4	CSARIPGRALAKNIQYF	TGCAGTGCTAGGATTCCAGGGCGGGCCTTAGCCAAAAACATTCAGTACTTC
TRBD1	.	TRBV15	TRBJ1-6	CATSRDPRTGKRDSPLHF	TGTGCCACCAGCAGAGATCCTAGGACAGGGAAGAGAGATTCACCCCTCCACTTT
TRBD1	few	TRBV29-1	TRBJ2-4	CSVEGRGGTGGGSAKNIQYF	TGCAGCGTTGAAGGAAGGGGGGGGACAGGGGGCGGATCTGCCAAAAACATTCAGTACTTC
.	.	TRBV27	TRBJ2-7	CASSLSGFGDYEQYF	TGTGCCAGCAGTTTATCAGGGTTCGGGGACTACGAGCAGTACTTC
.	.	TRBV3-1	TRBJ1-3	CASSQSLEISGNTIYF	TGTGCCAGCAGCCAAAGTCTTGAGATCTCTGGAAACACCATATATTTT
.	few	TRBV6-2/TRBV6-3	TRBJ2-7	CASSHFGQSYEQYF	TGTGCCAGCAGTCACTTCGGACAGTCCTACGAGCAGTACTTC
TRBD2	few	TRBV29-1	TRBJ2-5	CSARPGLGGETQYF	TGCAGCGCCCGACCGGGACTAGGGGGAGAGACCCAGTACTTC
TRBD2	few	TRBV20-1	TRBJ2-1	CSAKPRTSGRVGEQFF	TGCAGTGCAAAACCCCGGACTAGCGGGAGGGTAGGTGAGCAGTTCTTC
TRBD1	.	TRBV4-1	TRBJ2-7	CASSQDGQGAAYEQYF	TGCGCCAGCAGCCAAGATGGACAGGGGGCGGCCTACGAGCAGTACTTC
.	.	TRBV4-1	TRBJ2-7	CASSQGAGDGTYEQYF	TGCGCCAGCAGCCAAGGGGCCGGGGACGGCACCTACGAGCAGTACTTC
.	.	TRBV20-1	TRBJ1-2	CSVRGSDYGYTF	TGCAGTGTACGGGGGAGTGACTATGGCTACACCTTC
TRBD2	.	TRBV6-6	TRBJ2-5	CASSQGLAPSIEETQYF	TGTGCCAGCAGCCAGGGACTAGCCCCGAGCATTGAAGAGACCCAGTACTTC
.	.	TRBV4-1	TRBJ2-3	CASRSGTARDTQYF	TGCGCCAGCAGGTCCGGGACGGCAAGAGATACGCAGTATTTT
.	.	TRBV6-1	TRBJ1-5	CASSSSRVNQPQHF	TGTGCCAGCAGTTCAAGCAGGGTCAATCAGCCCCAGCATTTT
.	.	TRBV3-1	TRBJ2-3	CASRGGCPNMDTRYF	TGTGCCAGCAGGGGGGGATGCCCCAATATGGATACGCGGTATTTT
TRBD2	.	TRBV11-3	TRBJ2-1	CASSSAGVRDNEQFF	TGTGCCAGCAGCTCCGCGGGAGTTAGGGACAATGAGCAGTTCTTC
.	.	TRBV4-1	TRBJ2-7	CASSQVTAGTYEQYF	TGCGCCAGCAGCCAAGTAACGGCGGGAACCTACGAGCAGTACTTC
TRBD2	.	TRBV20-1	TRBJ2-5	CSAAYSGEEFNQKETQYF	TGCAGTGCTGCTTATAGCGGGGAGGAATTCAATCAAAAAGAGACCCAGTACTTC
TRBD2	.	TRBV7-2	TRBJ2-3	CASSFGGSLAGDTDTQYF	TGTGCCAGCAGCTTTGGCGGATCACTAGCGGGGGACACAGATACGCAGTATTTT
.	.	TRBV29-1	TRBJ1-2	CSVEGAGGYTF	TGCAGCGTTGAAGGGGCGGGTGGCTACACCTTC
TRBD2	.	TRBV20-1	TRBJ2-5	CSARPLGTRWETQYF	TGCAGTGCTAGACCCCTCGGGACTAGGTGGGAGACCCAGTACTTC
.	.	TRBV5-1	TRBJ1-4	CASSPSRGSEKLFF	TGCGCCAGCAGCCCGAGCAGGGGAAGTGAAAAACTGTTTTTT
TRBD1	few	TRBV3-1	TRBJ1-6	CASSQPRTGVGNSPLHF	TGTGCCAGCAGCCAACCTAGGACAGGGGTGGGAAATTCACCCCTCCACTTT
TRBD2	.	TRBV29-1	TRBJ2-3	CSALAGHLGTDTQYF	TGCAGCGCACTAGCGGGTCATCTCGGCACAGATACGCAGTATTTT
.	few	TRBV6-1	TRBJ2-2	CASSVGARTGELFF	TGTGCCAGCAGTGTTGGGGCCCGCACCGGGGAGCTGTTTTTT
.	few	TRBV7-9	TRBJ2-2	CASSLARRELFF	TGTGCCAGCAGCTTAGCGCGGAGGGAGCTGTTTTTT
.	.	TRBV7-2	TRBJ1-2	CASRNRQTYGYTF	TGTGCCAGCAGAAACCGACAGACCTATGGCTACACCTTC
TRBD1	few	TRBV7-2	TRBJ1-2	CASSVRGGNYGYTF	TGTGCCAGCAGTGTCAGGGGGGGTAACTATGGCTACACCTTC
.	.	TRBV20-1	TRBJ2-7	CSASVGSEQYF	TGCAGTGCTAGTGTGGGATCGGAGCAGTACTTC
.	.	TRBV20-1	TRBJ2-1	CSASSDYDEQFF	TGCAGTGCTAGTTCCGACTATGATGAGCAGTTCTTC
TRBD2	.	TRBV6-2/TRBV6-3	TRBJ2-7	CASSTIAGSIPYEQYF	TGTGCCAGCAGTACCATAGCGGGGAGCATCCCCTACGAGCAGTACTTC
.	.	TRBV6-4	TRBJ2-1	CATSPGVYNEQFF	TGTGCCACGTCTCCAGGGGTCTACAATGAGCAGTTCTTC
TRBD1	.	TRBV6-5	TRBJ1-1	CASSFPGTDMNTEAFF	TGTGCCAGCAGTTTCCCGGGGACAGACATGAACACTGAAGCTTTCTTT
TRBD2	.	TRBV20-1	TRBJ2-7	CSGRGGLREQYF	TGCAGTGGCCGGGGGGGCCTGAGGGAGCAGTACTTC
.	few	TRBV28	TRBJ1-2	CASSSPHSNYGYTF	TGTGCCAGCAGTTCACCTCACTCTAACTATGGCTACACCTTC
.	.	TRBV6-6	TRBJ1-1	CASSYLSEAFF	TGTGCCAGCAGTTACCTGTCTGAAGCTTTCTTT
.	.	TRBV3-1	TRBJ2-3	CASSQGLGGPAGDTQYF	TGTGCCAGCAGCCAAGGGTTAGGGGGACCCGCAGGGGATACGCAGTATTTT
TRBD2	.	TRBV9	TRBJ2-7	CASSVGLAGASYEQYF	TGTGCCAGCAGCGTAGGGCTAGCGGGAGCGTCCTACGAGCAGTACTTC
TRBD1	once	TRBV4-3	TRBJ2-7	CASSQANRGLLYEQYF	TGCGCCAGCAGCCAGGCAAACAGGGGATTACTCTACGAGCAGTACTTC
.	few	TRBV7-4	TRBJ2-7	CASSCRGHEQYF	TGTGCCAGCAGCTGCAGGGGCCACGAGCAGTACTTC
TRBD1	.	TRBV20-1	TRBJ2-7	CSAQRTGPYNEQYF	TGCAGTGCTCAGCGGACAGGTCCCTACAATGAGCAGTACTTC
.	.	TRBV10-3	TRBJ1-4	CAISESGVYRQNEKLFF	TGTGCCATCAGTGAGTCGGGCGTTTACAGACAGAATGAAAAACTGTTTTTT
.	.	TRBV29-1	TRBJ2-5	CSVELGWDSTETQYF	TGCAGCGTTGAATTAGGGTGGGATTCTACAGAGACCCAGTACTTC
.	few	TRBV4-1	TRBJ2-7	CASSQVMVSYEQYF	TGCGCCAGCAGCCAAGTCATGGTATCCTACGAGCAGTACTTC
TRBD1	once	TRBV30	TRBJ2-7	CAYTGQANYEQYF	TGTGCCTACACGGGACAGGCGAATTACGAGCAGTACTTC
TRBD1	.	TRBV20-1	TRBJ2-5	CSANRGRETQYF	TGCAGTGCCAACAGGGGTCGGGAGACCCAGTACTTC